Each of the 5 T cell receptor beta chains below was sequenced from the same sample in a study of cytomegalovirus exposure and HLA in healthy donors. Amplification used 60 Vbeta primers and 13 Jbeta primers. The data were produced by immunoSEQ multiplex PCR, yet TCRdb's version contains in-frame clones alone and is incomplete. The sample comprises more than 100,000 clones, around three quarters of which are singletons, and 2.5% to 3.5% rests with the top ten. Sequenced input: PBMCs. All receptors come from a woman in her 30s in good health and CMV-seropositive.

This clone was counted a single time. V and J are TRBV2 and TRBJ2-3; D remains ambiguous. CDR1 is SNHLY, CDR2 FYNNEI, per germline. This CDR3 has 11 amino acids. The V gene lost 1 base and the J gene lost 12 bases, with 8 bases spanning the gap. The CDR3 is CASSEESSQYF. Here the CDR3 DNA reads TGTGCCAGCAGTGAAGAGAGCTCACAGTATTTT.

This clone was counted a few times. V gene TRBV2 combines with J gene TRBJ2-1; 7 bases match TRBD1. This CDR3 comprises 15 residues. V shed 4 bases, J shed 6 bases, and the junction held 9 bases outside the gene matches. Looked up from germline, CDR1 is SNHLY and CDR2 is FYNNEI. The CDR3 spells CASSGDRFKSNEQFF. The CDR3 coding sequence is TGTGCCAGCAGTGGGGACAGATTCAAGTCCAATGAGCAGTTCTTC. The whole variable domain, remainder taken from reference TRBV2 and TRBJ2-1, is EPEVTQTPSHQVTQMGQEVILRCVPISNHLYFYWYRQILGQKVEFLVSFYNNEISEKSEIFDDQFSVERPDGSNFTLKIRSTKLEDSAMYFCASSGDRFKSNEQFFGPGTRLTVL.

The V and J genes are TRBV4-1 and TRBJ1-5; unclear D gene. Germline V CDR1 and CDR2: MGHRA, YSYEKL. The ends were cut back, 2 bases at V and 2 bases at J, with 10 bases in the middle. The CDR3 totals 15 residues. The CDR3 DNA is TGCGCCAGCAGCCAATCGGTTAACGGCAATCAGCCCCAGCATTTT. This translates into CASSQSVNGNQPQHF.

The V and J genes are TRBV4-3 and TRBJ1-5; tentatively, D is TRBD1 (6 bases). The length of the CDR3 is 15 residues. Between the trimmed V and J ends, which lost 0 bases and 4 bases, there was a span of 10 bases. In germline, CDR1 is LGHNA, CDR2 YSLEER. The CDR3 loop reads CASSQDNRANQPQHF. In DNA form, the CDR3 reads TGCGCCAGCAGCCAAGATAACAGGGCTAATCAGCCCCAGCATTTT.

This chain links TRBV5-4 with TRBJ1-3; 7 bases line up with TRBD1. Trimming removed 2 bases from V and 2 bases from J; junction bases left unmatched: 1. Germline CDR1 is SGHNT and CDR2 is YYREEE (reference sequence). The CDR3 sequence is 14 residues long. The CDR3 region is CASSLDRAGNTIYF. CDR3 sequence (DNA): TGTGCCAGCAGCTTAGACAGGGCTGGAAACACCATATATTTT.